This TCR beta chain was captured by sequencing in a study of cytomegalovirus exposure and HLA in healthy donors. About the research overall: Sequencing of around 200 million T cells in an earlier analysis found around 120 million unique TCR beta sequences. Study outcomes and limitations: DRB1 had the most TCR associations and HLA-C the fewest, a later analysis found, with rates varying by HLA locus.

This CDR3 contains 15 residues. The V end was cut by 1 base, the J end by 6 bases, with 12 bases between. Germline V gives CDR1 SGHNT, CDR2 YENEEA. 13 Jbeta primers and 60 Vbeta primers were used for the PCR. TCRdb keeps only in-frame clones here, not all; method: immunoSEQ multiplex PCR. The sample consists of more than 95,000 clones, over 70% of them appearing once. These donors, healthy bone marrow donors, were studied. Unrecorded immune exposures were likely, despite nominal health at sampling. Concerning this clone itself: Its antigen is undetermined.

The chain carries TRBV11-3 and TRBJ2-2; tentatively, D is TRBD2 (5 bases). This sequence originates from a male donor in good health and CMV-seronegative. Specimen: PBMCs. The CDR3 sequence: CASSLGGQAAGELFF. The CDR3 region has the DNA TGTGCCAGCAGCTTAGGAGGGCAGGCGGCCGGGGAGCTGTTTTTT.